The clone carrying this T cell receptor beta chain was counted ten times or more. As yet, its antigen is unknown. The study made its TCR cDNA through 5'RACE template switching. That step introduced a universal primer site along with UMIs. Each CDR3 protein gets one entry after TCRdb re-called the 5' RACE reads with MiXCR. The table records approximately 300,000 distinct CDR3 sequences, roughly 10% of them present only once. Trimming cost V 5 bases and J 2 bases; bases outside gene matches: 14. The CDR3 covers 17 residues. The germline gives CDR1 SGHTA, CDR2 FQGNSA. This specimen belongs to a study of T cells after yellow fever vaccination. Study information: Any fraction with a low cell number was prepared using SMART-Seq v4 Ultra Low Input. Study-wide points: Boosting was followed by the reappearance of most primary-vaccination clones (approximately 95% CD4, about 89% CD8).

The chain carries TRBV7-2 and TRBJ2-7, with TRBD2 identical over 8 bases. Here the sequenced sample was CD4+ T cells sorted from PBMCs, taken 45 days after the yellow fever booster vaccination. The TCR sequence derives from a man between 18 and 35 years old who received the YFV17D yellow fever vaccine. CDR3 in DNA: TGTGCCAGCAGCACCCGGGGAAGCGGGGGACTAACCTACGAGCAGTACTTC. Translating it yields CASSTRGSGGLTYEQYF. The full variable domain, completed using reference TRBV7-2 and TRBJ2-7, is GAGVSQSPSNKVTEKGKDVELRCDPISGHTALYWYRQSLGQGLEFLIYFQGNSAPDKSGLPSDRFSAERTGGSVSTLTIQRTQQEDSAVYLCASSTRGSGGLTYEQYFGPGTRLTVT.